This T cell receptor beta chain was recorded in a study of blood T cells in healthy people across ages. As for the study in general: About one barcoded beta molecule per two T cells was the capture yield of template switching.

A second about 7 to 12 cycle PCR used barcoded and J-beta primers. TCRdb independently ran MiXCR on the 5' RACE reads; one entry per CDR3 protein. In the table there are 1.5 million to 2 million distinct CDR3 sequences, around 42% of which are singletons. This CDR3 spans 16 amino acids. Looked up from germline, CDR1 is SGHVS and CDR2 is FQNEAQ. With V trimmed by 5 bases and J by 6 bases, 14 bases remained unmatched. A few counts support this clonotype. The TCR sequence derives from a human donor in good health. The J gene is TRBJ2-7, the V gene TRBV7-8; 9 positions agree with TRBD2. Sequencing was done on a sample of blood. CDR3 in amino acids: CASSPIAAGGIGEQYF. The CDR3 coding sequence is TGTGCCAGCAGCCCCATAGCGGCGGGGGGGATTGGCGAGCAGTACTTC.